The sample holds a few counts of the clone carrying this T cell receptor gamma chain. Its specificity is not known. This entry comes from a study of Vδ1+ human thymocytes. Study observations and caveats: Highly polyclonal TRG and TRD repertoires with Gaussian CDR3 length distributions appeared in thymus. The authors advised highly purified populations and single-cell validation. Unlike peripheral blood Vdelta1+ controls, thymic delta-chain sequences included 20% to 25% Vdelta2 and few Vdelta3.

Germline values: CDR1 EGSNGY, CDR2 YDSYNSKV. This CDR3 spans 11 amino acids. J gave up 12 bases and V 1 base, and 6 bases lay outside the gene matches. Sequences come from RNA converted to cDNA by reverse transcription. Multiplex PCR used pooled V-gene forward primers and a constant-region reverse primer to amplify CDR3s. TCRdb re-called the multiplex PCR reads with CATT. The data contain about 22,000 gamma-chain clones, 12% to 15% of them singletons. Sequencing used Vdelta1+ gamma-delta thymocytes from the thymus. Indicated subset: FACS-sorted CD3+ TCRalphabeta- TCRVdelta1+ TCRVdelta2- thymocytes. This TCR was recovered from a child younger than two who had congenital heart surgery. This rearrangement joins TRGV2 to TRGJ1 or TRGJ2. CDR3 bases: TGTGCCACCTGGGACGGACCGTCGAAACTCTTT. Encoded protein: CATWDGPSKLF.